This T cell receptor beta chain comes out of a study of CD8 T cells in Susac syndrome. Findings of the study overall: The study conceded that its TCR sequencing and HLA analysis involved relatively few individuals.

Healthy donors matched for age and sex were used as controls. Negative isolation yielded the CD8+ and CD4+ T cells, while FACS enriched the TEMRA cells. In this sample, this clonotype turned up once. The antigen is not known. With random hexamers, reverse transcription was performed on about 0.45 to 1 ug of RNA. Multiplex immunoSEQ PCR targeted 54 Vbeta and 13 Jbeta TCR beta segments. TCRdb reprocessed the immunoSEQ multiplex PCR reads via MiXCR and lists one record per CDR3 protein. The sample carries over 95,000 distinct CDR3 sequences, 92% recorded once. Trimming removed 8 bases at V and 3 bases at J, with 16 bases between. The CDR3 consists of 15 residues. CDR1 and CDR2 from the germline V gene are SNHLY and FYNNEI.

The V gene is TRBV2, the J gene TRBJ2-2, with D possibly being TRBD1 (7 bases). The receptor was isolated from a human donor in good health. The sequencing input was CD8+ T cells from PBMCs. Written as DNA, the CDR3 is TGTGCCAGCCGGGGGCCAGGGGGATACACCGGGGAGCTGTTTTTT. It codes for CASRGPGGYTGELFF.